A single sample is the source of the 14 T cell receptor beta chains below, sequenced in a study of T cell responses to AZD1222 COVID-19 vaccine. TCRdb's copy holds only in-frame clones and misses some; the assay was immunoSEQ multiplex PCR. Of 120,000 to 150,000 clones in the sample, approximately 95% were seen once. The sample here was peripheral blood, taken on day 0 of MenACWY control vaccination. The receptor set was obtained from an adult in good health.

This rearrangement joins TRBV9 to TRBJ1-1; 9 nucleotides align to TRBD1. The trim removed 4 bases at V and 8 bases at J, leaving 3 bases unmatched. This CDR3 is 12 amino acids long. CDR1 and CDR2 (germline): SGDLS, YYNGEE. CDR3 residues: CASSKQGAEAFF. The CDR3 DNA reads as TGTGCCAGCAGCAAACAGGGGGCGGAAGCTTTCTTT.

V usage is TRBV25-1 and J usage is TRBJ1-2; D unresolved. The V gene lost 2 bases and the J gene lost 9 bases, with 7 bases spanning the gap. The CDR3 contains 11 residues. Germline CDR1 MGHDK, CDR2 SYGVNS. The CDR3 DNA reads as TGTGCCAGCAGTGAAGTGGGCAGCTACACCTTC. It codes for CASSEVGSYTF.

In nucleotides, the CDR3 is TGTGCCAGCTCACCGCTAGGACAACTAGTCTCTGGAAACACCATATATTTT. This codes for CASSPLGQLVSGNTIYF. The chain couples TRBV18 to TRBJ1-3; perhaps TRBD1 as D (5 bases). The germline gives CDR1 KGHSH, CDR2 LQKENI. The CDR3 extends over 17 amino acids. Trimming took 3 bases from V and 0 from J, leaving 15 bases between them.

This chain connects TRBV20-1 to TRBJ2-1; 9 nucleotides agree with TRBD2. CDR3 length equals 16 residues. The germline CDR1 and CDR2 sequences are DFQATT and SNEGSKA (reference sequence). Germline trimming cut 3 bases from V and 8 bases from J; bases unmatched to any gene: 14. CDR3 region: CSASSPRSGSFDEQFF. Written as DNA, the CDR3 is TGCAGTGCTAGTAGCCCCCGTAGCGGGAGTTTCGATGAGCAGTTCTTC.

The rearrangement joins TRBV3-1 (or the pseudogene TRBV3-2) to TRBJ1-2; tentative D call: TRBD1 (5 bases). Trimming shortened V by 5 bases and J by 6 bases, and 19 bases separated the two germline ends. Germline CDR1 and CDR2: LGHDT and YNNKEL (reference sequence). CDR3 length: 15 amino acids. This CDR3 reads CASSSSGDFSHGYTF. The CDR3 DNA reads TGTGCCAGCAGCAGCTCTGGGGACTTCTCCCATGGCTACACCTTC.

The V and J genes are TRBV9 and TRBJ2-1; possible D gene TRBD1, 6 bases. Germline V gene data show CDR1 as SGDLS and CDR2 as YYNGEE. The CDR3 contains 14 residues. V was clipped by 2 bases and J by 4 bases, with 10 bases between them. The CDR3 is CASSVGTLYNEQFF. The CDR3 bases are TGTGCCAGCAGCGTTGGGACACTTTACAATGAGCAGTTCTTC. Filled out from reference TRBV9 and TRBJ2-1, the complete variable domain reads DSGVTQTPKHLITATGQRVTLRCSPRSGDLSVYWYQQSLDQGLQFLIQYYNGEERAKGNILERFSAQQFPDLHSELNLSSLELGDSALYFCASSVGTLYNEQFFGPGTRLTVL.

In nucleotides, the CDR3 is TGTGCCAGCAGCTTAGATGGGGTCCCTAACTATGGCTACACCTTC. Protein sequence: CASSLDGVPNYGYTF. The gene calls are TRBV7-2 and TRBJ1-2; no clear D gene. Germline V gene lookup returns CDR1 SGHTA and CDR2 FQGNSA. The CDR3 covers 15 residues. Trimming stripped 1 base from V and 0 bases from J, with 9 bases between.

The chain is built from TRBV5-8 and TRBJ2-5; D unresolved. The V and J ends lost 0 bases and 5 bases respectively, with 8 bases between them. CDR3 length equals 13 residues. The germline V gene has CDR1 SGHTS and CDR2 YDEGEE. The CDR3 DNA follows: TGTGCCAGCAGCTTGGCCTGGGGTGAGACCCAGTACTTC. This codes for CASSLAWGETQYF.

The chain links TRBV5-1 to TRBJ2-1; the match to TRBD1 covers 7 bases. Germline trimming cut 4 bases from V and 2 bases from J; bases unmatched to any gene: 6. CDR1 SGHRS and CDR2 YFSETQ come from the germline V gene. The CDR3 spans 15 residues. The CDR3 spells CASSQGQVPYNEQFF. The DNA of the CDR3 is TGCGCCAGCAGCCAAGGACAGGTTCCCTACAATGAGCAGTTCTTC.

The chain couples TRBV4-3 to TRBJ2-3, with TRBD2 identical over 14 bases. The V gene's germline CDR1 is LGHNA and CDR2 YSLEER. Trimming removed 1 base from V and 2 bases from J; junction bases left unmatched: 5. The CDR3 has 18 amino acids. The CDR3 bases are TGCGCCAGCAGCCAAGGACTAGCGGGGGGGCCCTCCACAGATACGCAGTATTTT. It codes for CASSQGLAGGPSTDTQYF.

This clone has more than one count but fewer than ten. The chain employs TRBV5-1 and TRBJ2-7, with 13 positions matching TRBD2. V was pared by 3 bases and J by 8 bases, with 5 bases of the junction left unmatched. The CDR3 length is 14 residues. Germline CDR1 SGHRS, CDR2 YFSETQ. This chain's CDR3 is CASSSGTSGIKQYF. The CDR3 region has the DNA TGCGCCAGCAGCTCCGGGACTAGCGGGATTAAGCAGTACTTC.

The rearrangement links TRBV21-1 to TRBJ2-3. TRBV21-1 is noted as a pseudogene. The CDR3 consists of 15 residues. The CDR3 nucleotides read TGTGCCAGCGACAAGTGGACGCGAAACACAGATACGCAGTATTTT. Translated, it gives CASDKWTRNTDTQYF.

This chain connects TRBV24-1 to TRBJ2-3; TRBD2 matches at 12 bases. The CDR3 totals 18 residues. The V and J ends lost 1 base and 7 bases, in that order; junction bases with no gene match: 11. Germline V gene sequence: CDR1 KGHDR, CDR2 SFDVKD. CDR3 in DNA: TGTGCCACCAGTGATTTTAGAGCCGGACTAGCGGGAACTAATACGCAGTATTTT. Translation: CATSDFRAGLAGTNTQYF.

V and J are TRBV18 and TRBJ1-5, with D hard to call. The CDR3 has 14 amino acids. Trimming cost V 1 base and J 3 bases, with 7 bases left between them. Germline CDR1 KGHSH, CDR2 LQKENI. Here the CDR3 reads CASSPQFNNQPQHF. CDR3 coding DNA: TGTGCCAGCTCACCACAGTTTAACAATCAGCCCCAGCATTTT.